The 23 T cell receptor beta chains given below trace back to one sample, sequenced in a study of blood T cells in healthy people across ages. A second PCR, run for about 6 to 11 cycles, used a sample-barcoded 5' primer plus a J-beta primer mix. TCRdb re-analysed the 5' RACE reads in MiXCR, keeping a single row per CDR3 protein. The sample gives about 680,000 distinct CDR3 sequences, roughly 49% of which show up once; under 35% is in the top ten. Sequenced: blood. The receptors derive from a woman aged 60 to 75 in good health.

In DNA, the CDR3 is TGTGCCAGCAGCCCCTCGGTCGGGGATCCCCAAGAGACCCAGTACTTC. Residues: CASSPSVGDPQETQYF. The rearrangement links TRBV7-2 to TRBJ2-5; a possible D gene is TRBD2 (5 bases). CDR1 and CDR2 from the germline V gene are SGHTA and FQGNSA. The CDR3 contains 16 residues. V lost 5 bases to trimming and J lost 1 base, with 17 bases between them. Full variable domain (outside the CDR3, taken from reference TRBV7-2 and TRBJ2-5): GAGVSQSPSNKVTEKGKDVELRCDPISGHTALYWYRQSLGQGLEFLIYFQGNSAPDKSGLPSDRFSAERTGGSVSTLTIQRTQQEDSAVYLCASSPSVGDPQETQYFGPGTRLLVL.

This clonotype turned up a few times. The chain combines TRBV29-1 with TRBJ2-1, with 9 bases aligning to TRBD2. This CDR3 spans 14 amino acids. The junction had 7 bases not matched to a gene; V was cut back by 4 bases and J by 6 bases. Germline V gives CDR1 SQVTM, CDR2 ANQGSEA. The CDR3 DNA reads as TGCAGCGTTGGTCCTAGCGGGATAAGCAATGAGCAGTTCTTC. It codes for CSVGPSGISNEQFF.

The chain has TRBV4-1 and TRBJ2-4, with D possibly called TRBD1 or TRBD2 (5 bases each). The J call may be wrong; the DNA end is better matched by TRBJ2-5. CDR1 and CDR2 from the germline V gene are MGHRA and YSYEKL. The CDR3 spans 16 residues. CDR3 nucleotides: TGCGCCAGCAGCCAAGGGCCGGGGCTAATGGGAGAGACCCAGTACTTC. Amino acids: CASSQGPGLMGETQYF.

With respect to this clonotype: An end of the junction does not agree with germline; a read error may underlie this. The chain carries TRBV6-2 or TRBV6-3 and TRBJ2-7, with 7 bases lining up with TRBD1. Germline V gene data show CDR1 as MNHEY and CDR2 as SVGEGT. The CDR3 runs 12 residues. This CDR3 reads CACSLTGYEQYF. The CDR3 DNA follows: TGTGCCTGCAGTTTGACAGGGTACGAGCAGTACTTC.

The genes are TRBV12-3 or TRBV12-4 and TRBJ1-5; TRBD1 matches at 8 bases. J gave up 0 bases and V 0 bases, and 4 bases lay outside the gene matches. CDR3 length: 17 residues. The CDR3 DNA reads as TGTGCCAGCAGTTTAGCGCAGGGGGCGAGTAGCAATCAGCCCCAGCATTTT. This translates into CASSLAQGASSNQPQHF.

This clonotype occurred once. The chain is built from TRBV28 and TRBJ1-2, with D perhaps TRBD1 (5 bases). The CDR3 sequence is 14 residues long. Germline assignment: CDR1 MDHEN and CDR2 SYDVKM. Trimming took off 6 bases at V and 5 bases at J, with 16 bases between the two ends. CDR3 in amino acids: CASRGPGWGYGYTF. The CDR3 DNA sequence: TGTGCCAGCAGGGGGCCAGGGTGGGGATATGGCTACACCTTC.

CDR3 residues: CASSLDTGGARRAYEQYF. CDR3 bases: TGTGCCAGCAGCTTAGATACAGGGGGCGCAAGACGAGCCTACGAGCAGTACTTC. J is TRBJ2-4 and V is TRBV7-9, with 9 bases lining up with TRBD1. The tail of the sequence fits TRBJ2-7 better, so the J call may be wrong. The CDR3 spans 18 residues. Germline V gives CDR1 SEHNR, CDR2 FQNEAQ (reference sequence).

The CDR3 sequence is CASSFDRGGDEQFF. The CDR3 nucleotides are TGTGCCAGCAGCTTTGACAGGGGAGGGGATGAGCAGTTCTTC. V is TRBV7-2 and J is TRBJ2-1; D is possibly TRBD1 (8 bases). The CDR3 contains 14 residues. V was trimmed by 3 bases and J by 8 bases, leaving 14 bases between them. Germline V gene sequence: CDR1 SGHTA, CDR2 FQGNSA.

V gene TRBV12-3 or TRBV12-4 combines with J gene TRBJ2-7, with D maybe TRBD2 (7 bases). Trimming took 6 bases from V and 2 from J, leaving 17 bases between them. The CDR3 extends over 15 amino acids. The CDR3: CASRPGGGRTYEQYF. In nucleotides, the CDR3 is TGTGCCAGCAGGCCGGGGGGCGGGAGAACCTACGAGCAGTACTTC.

The chain links TRBV15 to TRBJ1-6, with D uncertain. V was shortened by 1 base and J by 9 bases, with 19 bases between the two germline ends. Germline loops: CDR1 LNHNV, CDR2 YYDKDF (reference sequence). This CDR3 is built from 17 residues. The DNA for the CDR3 is TGTGCCACCAGCAGAGTGCCGACGGGCCTTCTCTCTTCACCCCTCCACTTT. Encoded protein: CATSRVPTGLLSSPLHF. Drawing the rest from reference TRBV15 and TRBJ1-6, the complete variable domain is DAMVIQNPRYQVTQFGKPVTLSCSQTLNHNVMYWYQQKSSQAPKLLFHYYDKDFNNEADTPDNFQSRRPNTSFCFLDIRSPGLGDTAMYLCATSRVPTGLLSSPLHFGNGTRLTVT.

The chain combines TRBV5-1 with TRBJ2-6; TRBD1 agrees at 8 bases. The CDR3 covers 16 residues. Trimming cost V 3 bases and J 0 bases; bases outside gene matches: 2. Germline CDR1 and CDR2: SGHRS and YFSETQ. CDR3 DNA: TGCGCCAGCAGCTCTACAGGGGGCTCTGGGGCCAACGTCCTGACTTTC. Its protein is CASSSTGGSGANVLTF.

V gene TRBV7-3 combines with J gene TRBJ1-5; D remains ambiguous. The CDR3 has 13 amino acids. Germline V gene sequence: CDR1 SGHTA, CDR2 FQGTGA. V was clipped by 0 bases and J by 7 bases, with 7 bases between them. The CDR3 DNA sequence: TGTGCCAGCAGCTTAACTATAGGACAGCCCCAGCATTTT. It translates to CASSLTIGQPQHF.

The CDR3, as DNA: TGCGCCAGCAGCCTTGGAGGACCCCAGAGCTCCTACGAGCAGTACTTC. Protein product: CASSLGGPQSSYEQYF. The J gene is TRBJ2-7, the V gene TRBV4-1; possible D gene TRBD2, 5 bases. The length of the CDR3 is 16 residues. From germline, CDR1 is MGHRA and CDR2 YSYEKL. V was clipped by 4 bases and J by 0 bases, with 16 bases between them.

The genes are TRBV5-1 and TRBJ2-5; D is unresolved. V was pared by 4 bases and J by 2 bases, with 6 bases between. Germline V lookup: CDR1 SGHRS, CDR2 YFSETQ. The CDR3 runs 12 residues. The CDR3 sequence: CASSEIQETQYF. For the CDR3, the DNA is TGCGCCAGCAGCGAGATACAAGAGACCCAGTACTTC.

This clonotype was counted between two and nine times. The rearrangement links TRBV20-1 to TRBJ2-7; D is possibly TRBD1 (6 bases). Trimming left V 6 bases short and J 1 base short, with 13 bases between. Germline V gene data show CDR1 as DFQATT and CDR2 as SNEGSKA (reference sequence). The CDR3 runs 13 residues. In DNA, the CDR3 is TGCAGTGCCATATTTGACAGGTCCTACGAGCAGTACTTC. Its translation: CSAIFDRSYEQYF.

The CDR3 DNA sequence: TGTGCCAGCAGCCGGCACCGGGACTCAGCCTACGAGCAGTACTTC. Its protein product is CASSRHRDSAYEQYF. The V gene is TRBV4-2, the J gene TRBJ2-7; D is possibly TRBD2 (6 bases). The CDR3 is 15 residues long. V lost 4 bases to trimming and J lost 2 bases, with 15 bases between them. Germline CDR1 and CDR2: LGHNA and YNFKEQ.

J is TRBJ2-1 and V is TRBV7-3, with TRBD2 identical over 7 bases. CDR1 and CDR2 from the germline V gene are SGHTA and FQGTGA. This CDR3 has 15 residues. The V gene end was trimmed by 5 bases and the J gene end by 3 bases; junction bases not matched to a gene: 7. This CDR3 reads CASSPAGTNYNEQFF. DNA for the CDR3: TGTGCCAGCAGCCCTGCCGGGACTAACTACAATGAGCAGTTCTTC.

This clonotype appeared a few times. V gene TRBV2 combines with J gene TRBJ2-3; 12 bases agree with TRBD2. Germline loops: CDR1 SNHLY, CDR2 FYNNEI. The CDR3 has 16 residues. V lost 4 bases and J lost 5; bases outside the gene matches: 7. The CDR3 is CASSARLAGDLDTQYF. The DNA for the CDR3 is TGTGCCAGCAGTGCCAGACTAGCGGGAGATCTAGATACGCAGTATTTT.

The chain employs TRBV20-1 and TRBJ2-1; 10 bases line up with TRBD1. Trimming took 3 bases from V and 2 from J; bases not matched to a gene: 4. This CDR3 region has 15 residues. CDR1 is DFQATT, CDR2 SNEGSKA, per germline (reference sequence). The CDR3 protein is CSARAGTGAYNEQFF. The CDR3 DNA sequence: TGCAGTGCTAGGGCCGGGACAGGGGCCTACAATGAGCAGTTCTTC.

The table lists this clonotype with a few counts. The CDR3 DNA is TGTGCCACCAGTGATTTCGCCGGAGGTACGCAGTATTTT. Its protein product is CATSDFAGGTQYF. The chain is built from TRBV24-1 and TRBJ2-3, with D possibly TRBD2 on 5 matching bases. The V gene lost 1 base and the J gene lost 8 bases, with 9 bases spanning the gap. The CDR3 runs 13 residues. Germline V gene lookup returns CDR1 KGHDR and CDR2 SFDVKD.

J is TRBJ2-5 and V is TRBV20-1, with TRBD2 matching over 11 bases. The assigned J gene may be wrong: the sequence end matches TRBJ2-7 better. The germline V gene has CDR1 DFQATT and CDR2 SNEGSKA (reference sequence). CDR3 length: 14 residues. The CDR3, as DNA: TGCAGTGCTAGGGTACTAGCGGGAGTAGACGAGCAGTACTTC. Its protein is CSARVLAGVDEQYF.

This chain uses TRBV20-1 with TRBJ2-3; D unresolved. Germline V lookup: CDR1 DFQATT, CDR2 SNEGSKA (reference sequence). V lost 1 base and J lost 2, with 7 bases in between. The CDR3 has 13 residues. This CDR3 reads CSARGRNTDTQYF. The CDR3, as DNA: TGCAGTGCTAGAGGCCGGAACACAGATACGCAGTATTTT.

The rearrangement links TRBV13 to TRBJ2-7, with D unresolved. CDR1 is PRHDT and CDR2 is FYEKMQ in the germline V gene (reference sequence). CDR3 length equals 15 residues. V was cut by 2 bases and J by 0 bases, with 11 bases left in between. CDR3 loop: CASSLTTPISYEQYF. The CDR3 DNA sequence: TGTGCCAGCAGCTTAACGACACCAATCTCCTACGAGCAGTACTTC.